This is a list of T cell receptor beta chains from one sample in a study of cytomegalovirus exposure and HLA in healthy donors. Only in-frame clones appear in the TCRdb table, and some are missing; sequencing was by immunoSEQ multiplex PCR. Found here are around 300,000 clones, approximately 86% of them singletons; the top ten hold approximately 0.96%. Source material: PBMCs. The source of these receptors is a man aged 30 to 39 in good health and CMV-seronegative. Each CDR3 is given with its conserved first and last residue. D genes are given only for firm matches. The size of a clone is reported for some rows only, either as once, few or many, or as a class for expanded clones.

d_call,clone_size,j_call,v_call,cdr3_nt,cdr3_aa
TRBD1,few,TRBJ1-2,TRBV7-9,TGTGCCAGCACGGGACAGGGGCGGAAGGGCTACACCTTC,CASTGQGRKGYTF
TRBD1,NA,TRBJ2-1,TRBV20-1,TGCAGTGCGGGACAGCCCAATGAGCAGTTCTTC,CSAGQPNEQFF
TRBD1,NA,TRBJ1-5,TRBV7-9,TGTGCCAGCAGCTCAGGGGGCTTCGATCAGCCCCAGCATTTT,CASSSGGFDQPQHF
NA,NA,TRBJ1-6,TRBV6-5,TGTGCCAGCAGGATCAAAGGTCTCAGGTCACCCCTCCACTTT,CASRIKGLRSPLHF
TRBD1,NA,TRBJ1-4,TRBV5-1,TGCGCCAGCAGCCTGGGACAGTACAATGAAAAACTGTTTTTT,CASSLGQYNEKLFF
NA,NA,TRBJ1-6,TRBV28,TGTGCCATTTCAGGTACAGGGCCCTATAATTCACCCCTCCACTTT,CAISGTGPYNSPLHF
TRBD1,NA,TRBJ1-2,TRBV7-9,TGTGCCAGCAGCTTGAGGGGACAGGGTGTAAATGGCTACACCTTC,CASSLRGQGVNGYTF
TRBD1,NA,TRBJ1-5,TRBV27,TGTGCCAGCAGCCTCGACAGGGGCAGCAATCAGCCCCAGCATTTT,CASSLDRGSNQPQHF
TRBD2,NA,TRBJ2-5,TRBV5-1,TGCGCCAGCAGGCTTCCTAGCGGGGGGGCCGCGGAGACCCAGTACTTC,CASRLPSGGAAETQYF
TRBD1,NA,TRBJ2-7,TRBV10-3,TGTGCCATCAGAGGGGACAGGGCCTACGAGCAGTACTTC,CAIRGDRAYEQYF
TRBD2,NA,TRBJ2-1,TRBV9,TGTGCCAGCAGCTGGGGGGGAACTGAGCAGTTCTTC,CASSWGGTEQFF
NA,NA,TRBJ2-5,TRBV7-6,TGTGCCAGCAGCGTAAGTGGGGGCCCCGAGACCCAGTACTTC,CASSVSGGPETQYF
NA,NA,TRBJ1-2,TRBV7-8,TGTGCCAGCAGCTTAAGCGGGACCCACTTTGATGGCTACACCTTC,CASSLSGTHFDGYTF
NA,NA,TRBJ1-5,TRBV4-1,TGCGCCAGCAGCCAAGTTATCCAGAACATGTATAGCAATCAGCCCCAGCATTTT,CASSQVIQNMYSNQPQHF
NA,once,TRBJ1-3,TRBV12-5,TGTGCTAGTGGTTTGGTAATCCCACTCTCTGGAAACACCATATATTTT,CASGLVIPLSGNTIYF
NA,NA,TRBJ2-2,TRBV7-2,TGTGCCAGCAGCCTCGACAGGAGCACCGGGGAGCTGTTTTTT,CASSLDRSTGELFF
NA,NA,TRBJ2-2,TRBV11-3,TGTGCCAGCAGCTTAGTTACGGGGTTGACCGGGGAGCTGTTTTTT,CASSLVTGLTGELFF
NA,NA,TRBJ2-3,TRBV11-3,TGTGCCAGCAGCTCGCGGGCGCGGGATACGCAGTATTTT,CASSSRARDTQYF
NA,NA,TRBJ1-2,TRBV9,TGTGCCAGCAGCGTAGGTGTGAGGAACACCTTC,CASSVGVRNTF
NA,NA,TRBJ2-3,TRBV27,TGTGCCAGCAGTCCCCGGCGGTCCAAAGCAGATACGCAGTATTTT,CASSPRRSKADTQYF
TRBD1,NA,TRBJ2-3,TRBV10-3,TGTGCCATCAGTGCGGGACAGGGGTACTCCACAGATACGCAGTATTTT,CAISAGQGYSTDTQYF
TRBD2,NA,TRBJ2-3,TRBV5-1,TGCGCCAGCAGCTTACTCCCTAGCGGGGGGACAGATACGCAGTATTTT,CASSLLPSGGTDTQYF
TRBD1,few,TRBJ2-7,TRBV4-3,TGCGCCAGCAGCCATGGCCAGGGGGTTAGTGACGAGCAGTACTTC,CASSHGQGVSDEQYF
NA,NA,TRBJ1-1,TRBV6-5,TGTGCCAGCAGTTACTCGGGCAGCTCCACTGAAGCTTTCTTT,CASSYSGSSTEAFF
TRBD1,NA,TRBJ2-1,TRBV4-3,TGCGCCAGCAGCCAAGATGGGACAGGTTATGGGGATGAGCAGTTCTTC,CASSQDGTGYGDEQFF
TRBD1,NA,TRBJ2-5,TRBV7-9,TGTGCCAGCAGCTTAGGGGACAGTCTAGGAGAGACCCAGTACTTC,CASSLGDSLGETQYF
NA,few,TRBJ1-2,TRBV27,TGTGCCAGCAGTTTAGCGGGGTATGGCTACACCTTC,CASSLAGYGYTF
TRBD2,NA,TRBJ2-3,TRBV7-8,TGTGCCAGCAGCTTACAATCTAGCGGGGGGGGGCCAACTCGAGATACGCAGTATTTT,CASSLQSSGGGPTRDTQYF
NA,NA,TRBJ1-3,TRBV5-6,TGTGCCAGCGGGAGGGCCTCTGGAAACACCATATATTTT,CASGRASGNTIYF
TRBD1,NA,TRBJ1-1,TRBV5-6,TGTGCCAGCAGCCGGGACAGGGACACTGAAGCTTTCTTT,CASSRDRDTEAFF
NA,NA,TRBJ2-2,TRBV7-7,TGTGCCAGCAGCCCCCGTCCTTCCACCGGGGAGCTGTTTTTT,CASSPRPSTGELFF
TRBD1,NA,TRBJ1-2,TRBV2,TGTGCCAGCGGAAGACAGGGCCTTTTTGGCTACACCTTC,CASGRQGLFGYTF
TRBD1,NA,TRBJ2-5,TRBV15,TGTGCCACCAGCAGAGGGACAGGGCCCTCCCAAGAGACCCAGTACTTC,CATSRGTGPSQETQYF
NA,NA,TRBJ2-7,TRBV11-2,TGTGCCAGCAGCTTAGATCACCCGGGGGTGAGCTCCTACGAGCAGTACTTC,CASSLDHPGVSSYEQYF
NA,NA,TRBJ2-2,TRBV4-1,TGCGCCAGCAGCCAAGATGGGCAGTTATTATGGGAGCTGTTTTTT,CASSQDGQLLWELFF
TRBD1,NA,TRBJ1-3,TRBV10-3,TGTGCCATCAGTGAGTCGAACAGGGGAGCGGGAAACACCATATATTTT,CAISESNRGAGNTIYF
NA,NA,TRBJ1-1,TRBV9,TGTGCCAGCAGCTTCCTAACAGGGAACACTGAAGCTTTCTTT,CASSFLTGNTEAFF
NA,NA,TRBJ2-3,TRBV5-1,TGCGCCAGCAGCTTGGTACCGGGAACAGATACGCAGTATTTT,CASSLVPGTDTQYF
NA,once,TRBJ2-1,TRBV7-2,TGTGCCAGCAGCTCGGACTGGAACTCCTACAATGAGCAGTTCTTC,CASSSDWNSYNEQFF
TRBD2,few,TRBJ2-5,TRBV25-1,TGTGCCAGCAGTGAGCGGGGGGGCCCGAAGACCCAGTACTTC,CASSERGGPKTQYF
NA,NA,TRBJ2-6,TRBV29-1,TGCAGCGTTGAAGATTTGTCCAACAATATAATCTCTGGGGCCAACGTCCTGACTTTC,CSVEDLSNNIISGANVLTF
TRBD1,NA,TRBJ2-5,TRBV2,TGTGCCAGCAGAAGGGGACAGGCCCAAGAGACCCAGTACTTC,CASRRGQAQETQYF
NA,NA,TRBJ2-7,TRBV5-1,TGCGCCAGCAGCTTGGCCTCCCGCGGCGAGCAGTACTTC,CASSLASRGEQYF
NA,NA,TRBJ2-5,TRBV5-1,TGCGCCAGCAGCTTGACGGGGAAAGAGACCCAGTACTTC,CASSLTGKETQYF
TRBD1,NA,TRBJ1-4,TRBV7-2,TGTGCCAGCAGCTTAGCCTTGGACAGGAGGGTTGTAAGGGAAAAACTGTTTTTT,CASSLALDRRVVREKLFF
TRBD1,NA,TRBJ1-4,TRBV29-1,TGCAGCGTTCTAGACCAGGGGGCAAACCTTATGGGAGATGAAAAACTGTTTTTT,CSVLDQGANLMGDEKLFF
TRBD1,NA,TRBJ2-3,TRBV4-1,TGCGCCAGCAGCCAAGATTGGCGGACAGGGTTAGATACGCAGTATTTT,CASSQDWRTGLDTQYF
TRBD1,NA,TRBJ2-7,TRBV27,TGTGCCAGCAGTTTTTGGGACAGACCCTACGAGCAGTACTTC,CASSFWDRPYEQYF
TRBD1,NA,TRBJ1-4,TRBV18,TGTGCCAGCTCACCAGACAGGGAGGATGAAAAACTGTTTTTT,CASSPDREDEKLFF
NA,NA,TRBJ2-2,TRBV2,TGTGCCAGCAGGGCCAGGGGCACCGGGGAGCTGTTTTTT,CASRARGTGELFF
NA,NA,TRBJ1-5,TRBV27,TGTGCCAGCAGTTGGGGTACAGGAAGTAATCAGCCCCAGCATTTT,CASSWGTGSNQPQHF